This passage covers 18 T cell receptor beta chains from one sample sequenced in a study of cytomegalovirus exposure and HLA in healthy donors. Data came from immunoSEQ multiplex PCR; TCRdb stores just in-frame clones and leaves some out. The sample has 95,000 to 150,000 clones; roughly 84% are singletons. Sequencing was carried out using PBMCs. The source of these receptors is a woman younger than 45 in good health and CMV-seronegative.

This chain connects TRBV27 to TRBJ2-2; D possibly corresponds to TRBD1 (5 bases). Looked up from germline, CDR1 is MNHEY and CDR2 is SMNVEV (reference sequence). The CDR3 is 16 amino acids. V lost 2 bases, J lost 5 bases, and 15 bases lay in between. CDR3 bases: TGTGCCAGCAGTTTAGGGATAGGGGCGGTAACCGGGGAGCTGTTTTTT. Translating gives CASSLGIGAVTGELFF.

This sequence joins TRBV28 and TRBJ2-3, with TRBD2 matching over 12 bases. After removal of 2 bases from V and 5 bases from J, the junction contained 5 bases not matched to a gene. CDR3 length: 16 residues. CDR1 and CDR2 from the germline V gene are MDHEN and SYDVKM. The CDR3 sequence is CASSLGLAGGQDTQYF. In DNA, the CDR3 is TGTGCCAGCAGTTTAGGGCTAGCGGGGGGGCAAGATACGCAGTATTTT.

This clone was counted once. CDR3 DNA: TGTGCCAGCAGCTTAGGGACGAGGGGGTATGAGCAGTTCTTC. The encoded protein is CASSLGTRGYEQFF. The chain combines TRBV7-2 with TRBJ2-1; a possible D gene is TRBD1 (6 bases). The CDR3 has 14 residues. The germline V and J ends were trimmed by 1 base and 8 bases, with 12 bases remaining between them. From germline, CDR1 is SGHTA and CDR2 FQGNSA.

V usage is TRBV6-1 and J usage is TRBJ1-5; D is possibly TRBD1 (5 bases). The CDR3 loop spans 14 amino acids. Trimming took 1 base from V and 7 from J, leaving 11 bases between them. Germline V gene lookup returns CDR1 MNHNS and CDR2 SASEGT. As DNA, the CDR3 is TGTGCCAGCAGTGAAGTGTCAGGGCGCCAGCCCCAGCATTTT. Encoded protein: CASSEVSGRQPQHF.

This sequence joins TRBV19 and TRBJ2-3; 9 nucleotides agree with TRBD1. Germline CDR1 is LNHDA and CDR2 is SQIVND (reference sequence). The CDR3 contains 15 residues. Losses at the gene ends were 6 bases for V and 5 bases for J; bases not matched to a gene: 9. CDR3 region: CASRGTGQGGDTQYF. DNA for the CDR3: TGTGCCAGTAGAGGGACAGGGCAAGGTGGAGATACGCAGTATTTT.

The chain has TRBV2 and TRBJ2-1, with 10 nucleotides matching TRBD1. The V and J ends lost 4 bases and 8 bases, in that order; junction bases with no gene match: 8. The CDR3 covers 15 residues. Germline V gene data show CDR1 as SNHLY and CDR2 as FYNNEI. The CDR3 region is CASSGGQGYQDEQFF. CDR3 DNA: TGTGCCAGCAGTGGGGGACAGGGGTATCAGGATGAGCAGTTCTTC.

The chain links TRBV27 to TRBJ2-2, with D hard to call. The CDR3 loop spans 13 amino acids. The V gene lost 9 bases and the J gene lost 2 bases, with 10 bases spanning the gap. CDR1 MNHEY and CDR2 SMNVEV come from the germline V gene (reference sequence). CDR3 coding DNA: TGTGCCAGGACGACACCTAACACCGGGGAGCTGTTTTTT. Amino acids: CARTTPNTGELFF.

The rearrangement joins TRBV5-6 to TRBJ2-3, with unresolved D. Germline V CDR1 and CDR2: SGHDT, YYEEEE. The CDR3 covers 16 residues. V was trimmed by 1 base and J by 1 base, leaving 13 bases between them. CDR3 region: CASSLLPRRGTDTQYF. CDR3 in DNA: TGTGCCAGCAGCTTGTTACCCCGGAGAGGCACAGATACGCAGTATTTT. Complete variable domain (other parts from reference TRBV5-6 and TRBJ2-3): DAGVTQSPTHLIKTRGQQVTLRCSPKSGHDTVSWYQQALGQGPQFIFQYYEEEERQRGNFPDRFSGHQFPNYSSELNVNALLLGDSALYLCASSLLPRRGTDTQYFGPGTRLTVL.

CDR3 region: CASSVGSVYPYEQYF. The CDR3 coding sequence is TGTGCCAGCAGCGTAGGCTCAGTTTACCCCTACGAGCAGTACTTC. The rearrangement links TRBV9 to TRBJ2-7; D is undetermined. CDR1 and CDR2 from the germline V gene are SGDLS and YYNGEE. V lost 0 bases to trimming and J lost 2 bases, with 12 bases between them. The CDR3 contains 15 residues.

This clone has only a few counts. This specimen includes other DNA sequences encoding the same CDR3. This chain joins TRBV12-5 and TRBJ1-1, with 8 bases aligning to TRBD1. The V gene's germline CDR1 is LGHNT and CDR2 FRNRAP. V dropped 5 bases and J dropped 1; count of bases not matched to a gene: 6. This CDR3 is built from 15 residues. The CDR3 is CASGGQGAKNTEAFF. CDR3 sequence (DNA): TGTGCTAGTGGTGGACAGGGCGCGAAGAACACTGAAGCTTTCTTT. The full variable domain, completed using reference TRBV12-5 and TRBJ1-1, is DARVTQTPRHKVTEMGQEVTMRCQPILGHNTVFWYRQTMMQGLELLAYFRNRAPLDDSGMPKDRFSAEMPDATLATLKIQPSEPRDSAVYFCASGGQGAKNTEAFFGQGTRLTVV.

The chain joins TRBV6-5 to TRBJ2-7; the D is unclear. Trimming stripped 4 bases from V and 9 bases from J, with 13 bases between. Germline CDR1 MNHEY, CDR2 SVGAGI. CDR3 length equals 12 residues. The CDR3 sequence: CASSSTRRRQYF. The CDR3 nucleotides are TGTGCCAGCAGTTCGACACGACGTCGGCAGTACTTC.

The J gene is TRBJ1-4, the V gene TRBV2, with D unclear. Trimming removed 4 bases from V and 5 bases from J, with 20 bases in between. Germline loops: CDR1 SNHLY, CDR2 FYNNEI. The CDR3 runs 17 residues. The CDR3 sequence is CASSGHGSRGSNEKLFF. DNA of the CDR3: TGTGCCAGCAGTGGCCACGGTTCCCGAGGGTCGAATGAAAAACTGTTTTTT.

V is TRBV6-6 and J is TRBJ2-3; 10 nucleotides align to TRBD2. The length of the CDR3 is 16 residues. Trimming took 2 bases from V and 1 from J; bases not matched to a gene: 3. Germline CDR1 reads MNHNY; CDR2 reads SVGAGI (reference sequence). In nucleotides, the CDR3 is TGTGCCAGCAGTTACGGCCTAGCGGGGGGCACAGATACGCAGTATTTT. Its protein product is CASSYGLAGGTDTQYF.

This clone has just a few counts. This chain connects TRBV11-3 to TRBJ2-3; 10 positions agree with TRBD2. Germline trimming cut 4 bases from V and 1 base from J; bases unmatched to any gene: 8. CDR3 length: 17 amino acids. Germline V lookup: CDR1 SGHNT, CDR2 YENEEA. The DNA of the CDR3 is TGTGCCAGCAGCTCTCGGACTAGCGGCACCCGCACAGATACGCAGTATTTT. Its protein product is CASSSRTSGTRTDTQYF.

Here the CDR3 reads CASSSLQGSGEKLFF. The CDR3 nucleotides are TGTGCCAGCAGCTCCCTACAGGGTTCTGGTGAAAAACTGTTTTTT. This chain uses TRBV11-2 with TRBJ1-4; D is possibly TRBD1 (6 bases). Between the trimmed V and J ends, which lost 4 bases and 7 bases, there was a span of 16 bases. This CDR3 is built from 15 residues. Germline V gives CDR1 SGHAT, CDR2 FQNNGV.

The chain combines TRBV7-9 with TRBJ1-4; weak D call: TRBD1 (6 bases). Germline CDR1 SEHNR, CDR2 FQNEAQ (reference sequence). The CDR3 spans 17 residues. Deletions cut 4 bases from V and 5 bases from J, with 20 bases between. The CDR3 spells CASSSPTALRGNEKLFF. CDR3 bases: TGTGCCAGCAGCTCCCCAACGGCGTTGAGGGGGAATGAAAAACTGTTTTTT.

The V gene is TRBV27, the J gene TRBJ2-2; 9 nucleotides match TRBD1. The CDR3 covers 17 residues. V shed 1 base, J shed 1 base, and the junction held 4 bases outside the gene matches. Germline CDR1 MNHEY, CDR2 SMNVEV (reference sequence). CDR3 protein: CASSLLPTGGNTGELFF. In nucleotides, the CDR3 is TGTGCCAGCAGTTTATTACCGACAGGGGGGAACACCGGGGAGCTGTTTTTT.

V gene TRBV10-1 combines with J gene TRBJ2-1; D not certain. This CDR3 is built from 16 residues. The V end lost 2 bases, the J end lost 2 bases, and 13 bases lay between the germline ends. Germline CDR1 WNHNN, CDR2 SYGVQD (reference sequence). The CDR3 DNA reads as TGCGCCAGCAGTGAGGAGCCACTGCCCCCCTACAATGAGCAGTTCTTC. As protein: CASSEEPLPPYNEQFF.